This entry lists 9 T cell receptor beta chains sequenced from one sample in a study of human T cells and chemical hapten exposure. This sample's time point: patch test 2, 6 weeks after DPC sensitization. Documented treatment: therapeutic diphenylcyclopropenone sensitization with weekly scalp DPC. TCRdb re-called the RACE reads with MiXCR, one entry per CDR3 protein. In the table there are approximately 120,000 distinct CDR3 sequences, 9.2% of which are singletons. The sample in question was whole blood, obtained in connection with sensitization to the hapten diphenylcyclopropenone (DPC). These receptors all stem from a woman aged 40 to 50 with alopecia areata. Some clones in this sample may be carry-over from other donors' samples.

In this sample, this clonotype turned up many times. The J gene is TRBJ2-3, the V gene TRBV10-3, with D perhaps TRBD2 (6 bases). The CDR3 consists of 15 residues. V lost 4 bases to trimming and J lost 7 bases, with 18 bases between them. Germline lookup yields CDR1 ENHRY and CDR2 SYGVKD. Here the CDR3 reads CAISAPGADEHTQYF. The CDR3 DNA is TGTGCCATCAGTGCTCCGGGAGCGGACGAACATACGCAGTATTTT.

This clonotype came up many times. The rearrangement uses TRBV6-2 or TRBV6-3 and TRBJ2-1; 9 positions agree with TRBD2. The V segment lost 4 bases and the J segment 4 bases; nucleotides outside the gene matches: 2. Per germline, CDR1 MNHEY and CDR2 SVGEGT. The CDR3 covers 14 residues. CDR3 DNA: TGTGCCAGCAGTTGGACTAGCGAGTACAATGAGCAGTTCTTC. Protein sequence: CASSWTSEYNEQFF.

This clonotype appeared a few times. This sequence joins TRBV7-6 and TRBJ2-1; 10 bases align to TRBD2. The CDR3 has 19 amino acids. Trimming removed 1 base from V and 5 bases from J; junction bases left unmatched: 14. Germline assignment: CDR1 SGHVS and CDR2 FNYEAQ. The CDR3 reads CASSLVLAGDYAPNNEQFF. CDR3 in DNA: TGTGCCAGCAGCTTAGTCCTAGCGGGGGATTACGCTCCCAACAATGAGCAGTTCTTC.

The chain links TRBV4-3 to TRBJ2-3; D remains ambiguous. This CDR3 contains 13 residues. V was cut by 4 bases and J by 0 bases, with 5 bases left in between. Germline CDR1 is LGHNA and CDR2 is YSLEER. CDR3 amino acids: CASSRWSTDTQYF. The CDR3 region has the DNA TGCGCCAGCAGCCGGTGGAGCACAGATACGCAGTATTTT.

The chain has TRBV4-1 and TRBJ2-1; the match to TRBD1 covers 9 bases. Germline loops: CDR1 MGHRA, CDR2 YSYEKL. V shed 4 bases, J shed 4 bases, and the junction held 8 bases outside the gene matches. CDR3 length: 16 amino acids. In DNA, the CDR3 is TGCGCCAGCAGCCCCTCCGGGACAGGGATTTACAATGAGCAGTTCTTC. Amino acids: CASSPSGTGIYNEQFF.

This clonotype was observed at least ten times. The J gene is TRBJ2-1, the V gene TRBV7-6, with 12 bases fitting TRBD2. V gave up 4 bases and J gave up 7 bases; unmatched junction bases: 8. The CDR3 spans 16 residues. CDR1 SGHVS and CDR2 FNYEAQ come from the germline V gene. DNA for the CDR3: TGTGCCAGCAGCTCGTTACTAGCGGGGGGCCGGAATGAGCAGTTCTTC. Translated: CASSSLLAGGRNEQFF.

This clonotype was found many times. The V gene is TRBV4-1, the J gene TRBJ1-4, with no clear D. Germline V gives CDR1 MGHRA, CDR2 YSYEKL. The CDR3 has 12 amino acids. V was shortened by 4 bases and J by 5 bases, with 5 bases between the two germline ends. CDR3 loop: CASSPKNEKLFF. The DNA of the CDR3 is TGCGCCAGCAGCCCCAAGAATGAAAAACTGTTTTTT.

This clonotype was observed at least ten times. The chain has TRBV28 and TRBJ1-5, with D possibly matching TRBD1 (6 bases). The germline V gene encodes CDR1 MDHEN and CDR2 SYDVKM. V dropped 6 bases and J dropped 5 bases, with 11 bases sitting between them. This CDR3 has 13 amino acids. The CDR3 sequence is CASRIQGYQPQHF. Written as DNA, the CDR3 is TGTGCCAGCAGAATACAGGGATATCAGCCCCAGCATTTT.

The table lists this clonotype with a few counts. The chain couples TRBV5-1 to TRBJ2-5, with 7 nucleotides matching TRBD1. J lost 5 bases, V lost 5 bases, and 6 bases had no gene match. Germline CDR1 and CDR2: SGHRS and YFSETQ. The CDR3 is 13 amino acids. CDR3 loop: CASSFDRDETQYF. The DNA for the CDR3 is TGCGCCAGCAGTTTCGACAGGGACGAGACCCAGTACTTC.